The 29 T cell receptor beta chains in this list originate from one sample, sequenced in a study of CD8+CD57+ T cells in acquired aplastic anemia. Genomic DNA templated the TCR beta VDJ and CDR3 profiling. One entry per CDR3 protein results from TCRdb running MiXCR on the reads. The top ten hold roughly 1.1% of the sample, which has about 220,000 distinct CDR3 sequences, 34% seen once. The sample was sorted CD4+, CD8+, or CD8+CD57+ T cells (not recorded which) from PBMCs. The receptors stem from a human donor in good health, serving as a control.

This sequence joins TRBV19 and TRBJ2-7, with TRBD1 matching over 9 bases. V trimming: 5 bases; J trimming: 3 bases; junction bases outside the gene matches: 2. This CDR3 is built from 13 residues. The germline CDR1 and CDR2 sequences are LNHDA and SQIVND (reference sequence). The CDR3 loop is CASSVGQGYEQYF. The CDR3, as DNA: TGTGCCAGTAGTGTGGGACAGGGCTACGAGCAGTACTTC.

This clonotype has at least ten counts. This chain joins TRBV10-3 and TRBJ2-7, with 10 positions matching TRBD1. The J segment lost 5 bases and the V segment lost 4 bases, leaving 5 bases of the junction unmatched. This CDR3 contains 14 residues. Germline CDR1 reads ENHRY; CDR2 reads SYGVKD. The CDR3 coding sequence is TGTGCCATCAGTGGTGGGACAGGGGAAAACGAGCAGTACTTC. It yields the protein CAISGGTGENEQYF.

This clonotype was detected only once. A read error may be the cause here, since a much bigger clone is one base away. The genes are TRBV12-3 or TRBV12-4 and TRBJ1-2, with unresolved D. The V end lost 4 bases, the J end lost 1 base, and 10 bases lay between the germline ends. The CDR3 covers 14 residues. CDR3 DNA sequence: TGTGCCAGCAGTTGGACGGGCAGTAACTATGGCTACACCTTC. Translated: CASSWTGSNYGYTF.

The V call is TRBV2, the J call TRBJ2-1; 13 nucleotides agree with TRBD2. The CDR3 contains 15 residues. V shed 7 bases and J 9 bases; nucleotides not matched to a gene: 9. CDR1 and CDR2 from the germline V gene are SNHLY and FYNNEI. DNA of the CDR3: TGTGCCAGCAAACCACTAGCGGGAGGGCCAGGTGAGCAGTTCTTC. It translates to CASKPLAGGPGEQFF. The complete variable domain, with remaining parts taken from reference TRBV2 and TRBJ2-1, reads EPEVTQTPSHQVTQMGQEVILRCVPISNHLYFYWYRQILGQKVEFLVSFYNNEISEKSEIFDDQFSVERPDGSNFTLKIRSTKLEDSAMYFCASKPLAGGPGEQFFGPGTRLTVL.

This clonotype was recorded at least ten times. Here the CDR3 DNA reads TGTGCCAGCAGCGGGAACAGGGGGCAGACTGAAGCTTTCTTT. Protein product: CASSGNRGQTEAFF. The chain employs TRBV5-5 and TRBJ1-1; 9 positions match TRBD1. V was pared by 4 bases and J by 5 bases, with 6 bases of the junction left unmatched. This CDR3 spans 14 amino acids. The germline CDR1 and CDR2 sequences are SGHKS and YYEKEE (reference sequence).

The chain joins TRBV11-2 to TRBJ2-3, with a tentative D call TRBD2 (6 bases). V gave up 5 bases and J gave up 0 bases, with 12 bases separating them. CDR3 length: 15 residues. Per the germline V gene, CDR1 is SGHAT and CDR2 is FQNNGV. CDR3 in amino acids: CASSETGASTDTQYF. The CDR3 nucleotides are TGTGCCAGCAGCGAGACGGGAGCTAGCACAGATACGCAGTATTTT. The variable domain in full, completed from reference TRBV11-2 and TRBJ2-3, reads EAGVAQSPRYKIIEKRQSVAFWCNPISGHATLYWYQQILGQGPKLLIQFQNNGVVDDSQLPKDRFSAERLKGVDSTLKIQPAKLEDSAVYLCASSETGASTDTQYFGPGTRLTVL.

This clonotype came up many times. The chain recombines TRBV7-2 with TRBJ1-2; D perhaps matches TRBD1 (5 bases). The CDR3 sequence is 14 residues long. Per germline, CDR1 SGHTA and CDR2 FQGNSA. The germline V and J ends were trimmed by 3 bases and 4 bases, with 12 bases remaining between them. CDR3 DNA: TGTGCCAGCAGCTTTTTTGACAGACCCTATGGCTACACCTTC. Encoded protein: CASSFFDRPYGYTF.

This clonotype was seen repeatedly, ten times or more. This rearrangement joins TRBV2 to TRBJ1-1; 8 bases agree with TRBD1. Germline CDR1 and CDR2: SNHLY and FYNNEI. The CDR3 is 14 residues long. The V and J ends lost 6 bases and 2 bases, in that order; junction bases with no gene match: 5. The CDR3 protein is CASSEDRDNTEAFF. The CDR3 region has the DNA TGTGCCAGCAGCGAGGACAGGGACAACACTGAAGCTTTCTTT.

This clonotype appeared many times. The chain employs TRBV20-1 and TRBJ1-1; D gene unclear. The CDR3 is 15 residues long. The ends were cut back, 1 base at V and 3 bases at J, with 15 bases in the middle. Germline V gene sequence: CDR1 DFQATT, CDR2 SNEGSKA (reference sequence). CDR3 sequence reads: CSARVAGGSDTEAFF. CDR3 nucleotide sequence: TGCAGTGCTAGAGTTGCAGGAGGTTCGGACACTGAAGCTTTCTTT.

V and J are TRBV2 and TRBJ2-7; 7 positions agree with TRBD1. The CDR3 totals 13 residues. Germline V CDR1 and CDR2: SNHLY, FYNNEI. V lost 8 bases, J lost 2 bases, and 6 bases stayed unmatched. The CDR3 DNA reads as TGTGCCAGCCTAAGACAGGGCCCCTACGAGCAGTACTTC. This codes for CASLRQGPYEQYF. The full variable domain, with the rest looked up from reference TRBV2 and TRBJ2-7, is EPEVTQTPSHQVTQMGQEVILRCVPISNHLYFYWYRQILGQKVEFLVSFYNNEISEKSEIFDDQFSVERPDGSNFTLKIRSTKLEDSAMYFCASLRQGPYEQYFGPGTRLTVT.

The table lists this clonotype with many counts. The gene calls are TRBV2 and TRBJ1-2; no clear D gene. Trimming removed 1 base at V and 4 bases at J, with 10 bases between. Germline V lookup: CDR1 SNHLY, CDR2 FYNNEI. The CDR3 runs 14 residues. The CDR3 sequence: CASSEEEGSYGYTF. The CDR3 nucleotides are TGTGCCAGCAGTGAAGAGGAGGGCTCCTATGGCTACACCTTC.

The CDR3 protein is CASRGRGTSDTQYF. The CDR3, as DNA: TGCGCCAGCAGGGGGAGGGGAACCTCAGATACGCAGTATTTT. The V gene is TRBV10-1, the J gene TRBJ2-3; 7 bases are a match to TRBD2. With V trimmed by 6 bases and J by 4 bases, 7 bases remained unmatched. Germline values: CDR1 WNHNN, CDR2 SYGVQD (reference sequence). There are 14 residues in the CDR3.

As regards this clonotype: A read error may explain this, as a much larger clone is one base away. The V call is TRBV6-1, the J call TRBJ2-6; 7 positions agree with TRBD2. This CDR3 region has 17 residues. Germline V lookup: CDR1 MNHNS, CDR2 SASEGT. CDR3 bases: TGTGCCAGCAGTGAATGGGCGGGAGCCTCTGGGGCCAACGTCCTGGCTTTC. Translating it yields CASSEWAGASGANVLAF.

This clonotype was seen more than once but under ten times. The chain uses TRBV29-1 and TRBJ2-7; TRBD1 matches 7 bases. Trimming took 6 bases from V and 2 from J; bases not matched to a gene: 7. The germline CDR1 and CDR2 sequences are SQVTM and ANQGSEA. This CDR3 contains 13 residues. The CDR3 is CSVSGQTTYEQYF. The CDR3 coding sequence is TGCAGCGTGTCGGGACAGACCACCTACGAGCAGTACTTC.

There are many counts of this clonotype. The chain combines TRBV7-8 with TRBJ2-5; D not resolved. CDR1 SGHVS and CDR2 FQNEAQ come from the germline V gene. V lost 0 bases, J lost 7 bases, and 15 bases lay in between. The CDR3 covers 15 residues. CDR3 in amino acids: CASSLAPVGFGTQYF. CDR3 DNA sequence: TGTGCCAGCAGCTTAGCGCCAGTTGGGTTTGGGACCCAGTACTTC.

This clonotype was recorded at least ten times. V and J are TRBV15 and TRBJ2-7, with TRBD1 matching over 9 bases. Germline V lookup: CDR1 LNHNV, CDR2 YYDKDF (reference sequence). The CDR3 consists of 14 residues. V lost 4 bases to trimming and J lost 5 bases; unmatched junction nucleotides: 6. The CDR3 reads CATSKDRGIHEQYF. The CDR3 DNA is TGTGCCACCAGCAAGGACAGGGGTATTCACGAGCAGTACTTC. Based on the CDR3 plus reference TRBV15 and TRBJ2-7, the full variable domain is DAMVIQNPRYQVTQFGKPVTLSCSQTLNHNVMYWYQQKSSQAPKLLFHYYDKDFNNEADTPDNFQSRRPNTSFCFLDIRSPGLGDTAMYLCATSKDRGIHEQYFGPGTRLTVT.

The chain couples TRBV10-3 to TRBJ2-1, with D possibly TRBD2 on 6 matching bases. The V end was cut by 5 bases, the J end by 3 bases, with 23 bases between. The CDR3 totals 18 residues. Germline loops: CDR1 ENHRY, CDR2 SYGVKD. CDR3 in amino acids: CAISFGMMNTGGYNEQFF. CDR3 bases: TGTGCCATCAGTTTTGGGATGATGAACACCGGGGGCTACAATGAGCAGTTCTTC.

The chain employs TRBV20-1 and TRBJ1-2; tentative D call: TRBD1 (5 bases). Germline V lookup: CDR1 DFQATT, CDR2 SNEGSKA (reference sequence). CDR3 length equals 12 residues. Trimming removed 6 bases at V and 5 bases at J, with 13 bases between. CDR3 DNA sequence: TGCAGTGCGATGATGGGGGATTATGGCTACACCTTC. Translation gives CSAMMGDYGYTF.

The table lists this clonotype with many counts. This chain's CDR3 is CSVRQSLNTEAFF. The DNA of the CDR3 is TGCAGCGTTCGGCAGTCCTTGAACACTGAAGCTTTCTTT. J is TRBJ1-1 and V is TRBV29-1; no reliable D call. V gave up 5 bases and J gave up 0 bases, with 10 bases separating them. The length of the CDR3 is 13 residues. The germline V gene encodes CDR1 SQVTM and CDR2 ANQGSEA. Full variable domain (missing parts from reference TRBV29-1 and TRBJ1-1): SAVISQKPSRDICQRGTSLTIQCQVDSQVTMMFWYRQQPGQSLTLIATANQGSEATYESGFVIDKFPISRPNLTFSTLTVSNMSPEDSSIYLCSVRQSLNTEAFFGQGTRLTVV.

V usage is TRBV10-1 and J usage is TRBJ2-7; 7 nucleotides agree with TRBD2. The CDR3 consists of 15 residues. Per germline, CDR1 WNHNN and CDR2 SYGVQD (reference sequence). Unmatched junction bases numbered 5, after V lost 0 bases and J lost 3 bases. The chain's CDR3 is CASSESISGDYEQYF. CDR3 bases: TGCGCCAGCAGTGAGTCGATCAGCGGGGACTACGAGCAGTACTTC.

A remark on this clonotype: This CDR3 is missing its conserved last phenylalanine or tryptophan, likely due to a read error. The V call is TRBV19, the J call TRBJ2-7; D gene uncertain. The CDR3 consists of 13 residues. Germline V gene data show CDR1 as LNHDA and CDR2 as SQIVND (reference sequence). With 9 bases removed from V and 3 bases from J, the gap between germline ends came to 15 bases. The DNA for the CDR3 is TGTGCCAGCAGTTTCACCAAGAACTACGAGCAGTACTCC. It encodes CASSFTKNYEQYS.

J is TRBJ2-3 and V is TRBV18; D is unresolved. Trimming shortened V by 3 bases and J by 4 bases, and 11 bases separated the two germline ends. The CDR3 totals 14 residues. Germline V lookup: CDR1 KGHSH, CDR2 LQKENI. CDR3 protein: CASSPGYGADTQYF. In DNA, the CDR3 is TGTGCCAGCTCACCGGGCTACGGCGCAGATACGCAGTATTTT.

The chain carries TRBV10-3 and TRBJ1-5; maybe TRBD1 (6 bases). Germline assignment: CDR1 ENHRY and CDR2 SYGVKD. The CDR3 spans 17 residues. Trimming left V 10 bases short and J 6 bases short, with 28 bases between. The CDR3 nucleotides read TGTGCCACAACCGGGGTAAGTATTTGGGGGGCAGGTCAGCCCCAGCATTTT. It specifies CATTGVSIWGAGQPQHF.

This clonotype has a handful of counts. The chain recombines TRBV25-1 with TRBJ2-7, with 9 bases matching TRBD2. The CDR3 runs to 15 residues. V dropped 3 bases and J dropped 7; count of bases not matched to a gene: 10. The V gene's germline CDR1 is MGHDK and CDR2 SYGVNS. In DNA, the CDR3 is TGTGCCAGCAGTGAGGAAGGCGGGGGGGCCAGTGAGCAGTACTTC. This codes for CASSEEGGGASEQYF.

This clonotype was seen repeatedly, ten times or more. CDR3 coding DNA: TGTGCCAGCAGCTTAACTGGCACCGAGACGCAGTATTTT. The encoded protein is CASSLTGTETQYF. V is TRBV7-3 and J is TRBJ2-3; D unclear. There are 13 residues in the CDR3. V was pared by 0 bases and J by 9 bases, with 10 bases between. Germline V CDR1 and CDR2: SGHTA, FQGTGA.

The chain has TRBV10-3 and TRBJ2-7, with 13 bases aligning to TRBD2. The CDR3 has 15 amino acids. The V gene end was trimmed by 3 bases and the J gene end by 3 bases; junction bases not matched to a gene: 2. CDR1 is ENHRY, CDR2 SYGVKD, per germline. CDR3 region: CAISEGLAGVYEQYF. The DNA of the CDR3 is TGTGCCATCAGTGAAGGACTAGCGGGAGTCTACGAGCAGTACTTC.

This chain connects TRBV12-3 or TRBV12-4 to TRBJ2-1, with 10 bases that match TRBD2. The junction had 9 bases not matched to a gene; V was cut back by 6 bases and J by 10 bases. This CDR3 is built from 14 residues. CDR3 DNA: TGTGCCAGCAGAGGGTTCGGGACTAGCGTCGAGCAGTTCTTC. This translates into CASRGFGTSVEQFF.

With respect to this clonotype: Just one base apart from a much larger clone, this may be a read error. The chain recombines TRBV4-1 with TRBJ2-5, with 8 bases matching TRBD1. CDR3 length equals 15 residues. Per germline, CDR1 MGHRA and CDR2 YSYEKL. CDR3 in DNA: TGCGACAGCAGCCAACGGACAGGGAACCAAGAGACCCAGTACTTC. Amino acid sequence: CDSSQRTGNQETQYF.

The chain joins TRBV6-1 to TRBJ2-3, with 9 bases matching TRBD1. Trimming removed 6 bases from V and 9 bases from J; junction bases left unmatched: 7. Germline loops: CDR1 MNHNS, CDR2 SASEGT. The CDR3 runs 13 residues. The CDR3 DNA sequence: TGTGCCAGCAGCCCAGGGGGGACAGGGACGCAGTATTTT. Translation gives CASSPGGTGTQYF.